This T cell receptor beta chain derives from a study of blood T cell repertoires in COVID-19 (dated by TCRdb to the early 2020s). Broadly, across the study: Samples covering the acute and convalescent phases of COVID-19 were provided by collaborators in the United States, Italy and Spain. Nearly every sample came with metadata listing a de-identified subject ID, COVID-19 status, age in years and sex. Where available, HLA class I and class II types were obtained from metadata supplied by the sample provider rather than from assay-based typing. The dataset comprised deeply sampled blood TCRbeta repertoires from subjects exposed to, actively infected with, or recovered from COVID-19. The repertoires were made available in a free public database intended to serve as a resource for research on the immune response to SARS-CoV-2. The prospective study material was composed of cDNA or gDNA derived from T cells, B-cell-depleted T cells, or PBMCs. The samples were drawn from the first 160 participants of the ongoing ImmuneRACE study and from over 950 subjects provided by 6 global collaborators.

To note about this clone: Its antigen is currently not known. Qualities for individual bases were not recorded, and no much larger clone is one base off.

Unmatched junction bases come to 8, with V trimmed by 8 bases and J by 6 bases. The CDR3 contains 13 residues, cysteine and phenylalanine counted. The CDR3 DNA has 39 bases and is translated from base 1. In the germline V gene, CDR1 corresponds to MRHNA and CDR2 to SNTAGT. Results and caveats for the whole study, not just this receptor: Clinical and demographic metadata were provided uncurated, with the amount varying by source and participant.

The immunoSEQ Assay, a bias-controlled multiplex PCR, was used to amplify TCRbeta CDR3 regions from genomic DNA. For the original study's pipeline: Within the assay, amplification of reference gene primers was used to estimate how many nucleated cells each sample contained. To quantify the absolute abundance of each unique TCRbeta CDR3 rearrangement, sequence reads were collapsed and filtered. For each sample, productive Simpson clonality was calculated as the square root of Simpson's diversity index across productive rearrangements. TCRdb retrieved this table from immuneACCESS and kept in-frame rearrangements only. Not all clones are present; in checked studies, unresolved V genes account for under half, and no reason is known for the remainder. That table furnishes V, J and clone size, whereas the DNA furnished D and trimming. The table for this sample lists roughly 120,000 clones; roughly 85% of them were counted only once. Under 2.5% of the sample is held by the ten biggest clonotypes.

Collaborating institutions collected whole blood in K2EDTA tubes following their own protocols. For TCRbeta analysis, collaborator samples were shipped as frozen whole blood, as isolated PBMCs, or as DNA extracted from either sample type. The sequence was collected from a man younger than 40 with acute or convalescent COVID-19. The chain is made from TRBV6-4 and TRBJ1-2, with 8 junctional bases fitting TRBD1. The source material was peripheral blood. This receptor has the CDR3 CASGVDRGHGYTF. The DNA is TGTGCCAGCGGCGTAGACAGGGGACATGGCTACACCTTC.